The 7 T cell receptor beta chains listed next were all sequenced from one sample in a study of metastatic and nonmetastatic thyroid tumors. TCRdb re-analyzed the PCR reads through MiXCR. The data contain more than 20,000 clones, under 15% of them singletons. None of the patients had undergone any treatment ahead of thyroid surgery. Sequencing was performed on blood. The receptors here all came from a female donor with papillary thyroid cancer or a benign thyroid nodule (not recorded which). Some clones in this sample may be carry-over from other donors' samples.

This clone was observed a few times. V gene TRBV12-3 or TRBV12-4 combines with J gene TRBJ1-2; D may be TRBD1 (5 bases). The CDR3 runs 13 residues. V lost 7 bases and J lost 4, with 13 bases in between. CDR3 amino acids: CASIKQVSYGYTF. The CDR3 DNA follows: TGTGCCAGCATCAAACAGGTGTCCTATGGCTACACCTTC.

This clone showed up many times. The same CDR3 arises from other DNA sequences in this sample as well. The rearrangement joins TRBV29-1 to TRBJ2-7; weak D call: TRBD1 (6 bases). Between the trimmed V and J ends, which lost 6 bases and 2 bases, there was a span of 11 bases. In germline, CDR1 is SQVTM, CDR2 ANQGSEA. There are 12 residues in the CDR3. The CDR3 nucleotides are TGCAGCGTCCAACAGGGTACCTACGAGCAGTACTTC. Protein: CSVQQGTYEQYF.

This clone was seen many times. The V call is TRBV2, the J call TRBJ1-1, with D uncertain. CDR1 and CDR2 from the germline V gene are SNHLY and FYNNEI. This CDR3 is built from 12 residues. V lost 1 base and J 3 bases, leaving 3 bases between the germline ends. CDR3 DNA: TGTGCCAGCAGTGAAGGAGACACTGAAGCTTTCTTT. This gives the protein CASSEGDTEAFF.

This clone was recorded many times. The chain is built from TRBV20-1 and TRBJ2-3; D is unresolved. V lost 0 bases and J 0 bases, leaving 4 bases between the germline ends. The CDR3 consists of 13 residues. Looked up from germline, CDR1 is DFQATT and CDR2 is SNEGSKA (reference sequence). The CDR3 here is CSAREESTDTQYF. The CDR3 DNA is TGCAGTGCTAGAGAGGAGAGCACAGATACGCAGTATTTT.

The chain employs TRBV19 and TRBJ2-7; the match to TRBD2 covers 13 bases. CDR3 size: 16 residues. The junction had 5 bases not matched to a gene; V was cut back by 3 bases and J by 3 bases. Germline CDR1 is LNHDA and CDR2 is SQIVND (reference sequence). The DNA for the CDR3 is TGTGCCAGTAGTATGGATGGACTAGCGGGAGTCTACGAGCAGTACTTC. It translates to CASSMDGLAGVYEQYF.

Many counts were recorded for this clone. The DNA for the CDR3 is TGTGCCAGCAGCCCCCGGGACAGTTACAATGAGCAGTTCTTC. Its translation is CASSPRDSYNEQFF. The chain has TRBV9 and TRBJ2-1; 7 bases line up with TRBD1. Germline loops: CDR1 SGDLS, CDR2 YYNGEE. V gave up 4 bases and J gave up 4 bases; unmatched junction bases: 5. The CDR3 is made up of 14 amino acids.

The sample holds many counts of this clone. The CDR3 is CAGGGTPYNEQFF. CDR3 coding DNA: TGTGCCGGAGGTGGGACCCCATACAATGAGCAGTTCTTC. The rearrangement joins TRBV6-4 to TRBJ2-1, with D tentatively TRBD1 or TRBD2 (5 bases each). With 11 bases removed from V and 4 bases from J, the gap between germline ends came to 15 bases. Germline V CDR1 and CDR2: MRHNA, SNTAGT. This CDR3 is built from 13 residues.